This T cell receptor beta chain was captured in a study of T cells in Graves' hyperthyroidism and ophthalmopathy. CDR3 length: 12 residues. Germline V gene sequence: CDR1 SQVTM, CDR2 ANQGSEA. A patient was excluded if there was uncontrolled infection, other autoimmune disease, pregnancy or lactation. General study points: Researchers report that a 13 V-J model separated ophthalmopathy from stable hyperthyroidism.

Authors of the study amplified TCR beta CDR3 regions from RNA transcripts. The TCR CDR3 first-round RT-PCR relied on the HTBI primer set. TCRdb reprocessed the multiplex PCR reads via MiXCR and lists one record per CDR3 protein. The sample holds nearly 750,000 distinct CDR3 sequences; approximately 40% are singletons and the top ten take about a third. Notes on this clonotype: Antigen specificity is unknown. Mismatch with germline at one junction end may stem from a read error.

Sequences were obtained from blood. V and J are TRBV29-1 and TRBJ2-6, with 8 bases identical to TRBD1. The TCR comes from a woman aged 40 to 50 with Graves' hyperthyroidism. In DNA form, the CDR3 reads TGCAGCGTTGGGGACAGGAGAGGAACTGAAGCTTTC. This encodes CSVGDRRGTEAF.